Described below is a single TCR beta chain sequence and its context. This sample is part of a study of CD8 T cells in Susac syndrome. TCR beta sequences were obtained from blood CD8+ and CD4+ T cells. Random hexamers were used to reverse transcribe about 0.45 to 1 ug of RNA. TCRdb re-called the immunoSEQ multiplex PCR reads with MiXCR, one entry per CDR3 protein. The sample lists about 300,000 distinct CDR3 sequences, around nine tenths occurring once. Germline V CDR1 and CDR2: LGHNA, YSLEER. Trimming cost V 0 bases and J 4 bases; bases outside gene matches: 7. This CDR3 comprises 17 residues. The chain has TRBV4-3 and TRBJ2-3; 10 bases match TRBD2. Sequencing was carried out using CD8+ T cells from PBMCs. The source of this sequence is a human donor with multiple sclerosis. This CDR3 is CASSQEGPSGSPDTQYF. The CDR3 bases are TGCGCCAGCAGCCAAGAAGGTCCTAGCGGGAGTCCAGATACGCAGTATTTT.